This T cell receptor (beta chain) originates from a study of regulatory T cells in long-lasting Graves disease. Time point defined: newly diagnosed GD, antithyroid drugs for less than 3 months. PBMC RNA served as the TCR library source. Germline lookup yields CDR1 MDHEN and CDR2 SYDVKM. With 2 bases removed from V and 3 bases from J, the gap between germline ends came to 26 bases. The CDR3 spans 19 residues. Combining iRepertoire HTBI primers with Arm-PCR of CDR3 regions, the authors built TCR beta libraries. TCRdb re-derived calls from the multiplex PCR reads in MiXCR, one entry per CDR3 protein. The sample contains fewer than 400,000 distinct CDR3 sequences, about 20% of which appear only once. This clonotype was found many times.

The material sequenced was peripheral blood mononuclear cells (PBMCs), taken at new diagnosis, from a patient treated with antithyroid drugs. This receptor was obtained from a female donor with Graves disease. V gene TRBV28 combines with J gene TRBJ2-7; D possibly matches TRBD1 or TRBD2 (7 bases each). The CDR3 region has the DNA TGTGCCAGCAGTTTAGAGGGGGCGGTGTGGGGGGGGCACGTCTACGAGCAGTACTTC. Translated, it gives CASSLEGAVWGGHVYEQYF.